Shown below are 27 T cell receptor beta chains from a single sample sequenced in a study of CD8+CD57+ T cells in acquired aplastic anemia. Profiling that covered TCR beta VDJ and CDR3 relied on genomic DNA as its template. TCRdb processed the reads anew with MiXCR; each CDR3 protein has one entry. The sample has under 350,000 distinct CDR3 sequences, 45% to 65% seen once. The authors sequenced patients whose flow cytometry had shown CD8+CD57+ cell expansion. Sequencing was performed on sorted CD4+, CD8+, or CD8+CD57+ T cells (not recorded which) from PBMCs. Receptors were obtained from a human donor with aplastic anemia.

The sample holds one count of this clonotype. The V and J genes are TRBV20-1 and TRBJ2-6; 10 bases align to TRBD1. V dropped 6 bases and J dropped 4; count of bases not matched to a gene: 6. The CDR3 covers 15 residues. CDR1 is DFQATT, CDR2 SNEGSKA, per germline (reference sequence). CDR3 bases: TGCAGTGCCGGACAGGGGGTGCGAGGGGCCAACGTCCTGACTTTC. Amino acids: CSAGQGVRGANVLTF.

This clonotype appeared many times. The gene calls are TRBV7-3 and TRBJ2-2; TRBD2 agrees at 10 bases. Unmatched junction bases numbered 7, after V lost 5 bases and J lost 4 bases. This CDR3 is built from 16 residues. Looked up from germline, CDR1 is SGHTA and CDR2 is FQGTGA. The CDR3 region is CASSPSGGAATGELFF. As DNA, the CDR3 is TGTGCCAGCAGCCCAAGCGGGGGGGCCGCCACCGGGGAGCTGTTTTTT.

As concerns this clonotype: The junction and the germline gene differ at one end; a read error may be behind it. V is TRBV7-4 and J is TRBJ2-7; unclear D gene. CDR1 and CDR2 (germline): SGHVT, SQSDAQ. The CDR3 has 12 amino acids. The CDR3 loop is CATSLFSGEQYF. As DNA, the CDR3 is TGTGCCACCAGCCTATTCTCTGGCGAGCAGTACTTC.

This clonotype has ten or more counts. V and J are TRBV5-1 and TRBJ1-2; TRBD1 aligns across 8 bases. The CDR3 is 15 amino acids. Per the germline V gene, CDR1 is SGHRS and CDR2 is YFSETQ. V shed 3 bases and J 7 bases; nucleotides not matched to a gene: 11. The CDR3 reads CASSYNRQGRGGYTF. The CDR3 bases are TGCGCCAGCAGCTACAACAGACAGGGGAGGGGTGGCTACACCTTC.

The V and J genes are TRBV19 and TRBJ1-1; possibly TRBD1 for D (5 bases). V was trimmed by 6 bases and J by 4 bases, leaving 18 bases between them. This CDR3 contains 15 residues. Germline loops: CDR1 LNHDA, CDR2 SQIVND (reference sequence). The CDR3 spells CASRLAGTVGTEAFF. As DNA, the CDR3 is TGTGCCAGTAGGTTGGCCGGGACGGTCGGCACTGAAGCTTTCTTT.

This clonotype has at least ten counts. The rearrangement uses TRBV30 and TRBJ1-1, with 8 bases matching TRBD1. The CDR3 totals 14 residues. After removal of 8 bases from V and 1 base from J, the junction contained 9 bases not matched to a gene. The V gene's germline CDR1 is GTSNPN and CDR2 SVGIG (reference sequence). The CDR3 reads CAGDRGSRNTEAFF. CDR3 nucleotides: TGTGCCGGCGACAGGGGATCTCGGAACACTGAAGCTTTCTTT.

Ten or more counts support this clonotype. The V and J genes are TRBV2 and TRBJ2-4; D is tentatively TRBD1 or TRBD2 (5 bases each). The CDR3 is 15 residues long. V was clipped by 2 bases and J by 3 bases, with 11 bases between them. Per germline, CDR1 SNHLY and CDR2 FYNNEI. In DNA, the CDR3 is TGTGCCAGCAGTGAATTACGAGGGGTCAAAAACATTCAGTACTTC. Its translation is CASSELRGVKNIQYF.

This chain connects TRBV29-1 to TRBJ2-2; D uncertain. The germline V gene has CDR1 SQVTM and CDR2 ANQGSEA. V dropped 4 bases and J dropped 0 bases, with 9 bases sitting between them. CDR3 size: 14 residues. In DNA, the CDR3 is TGCAGCGTTGGACGAGGTGCGAACACCGGGGAGCTGTTTTTT. Its protein is CSVGRGANTGELFF.

The chain recombines TRBV10-3 with TRBJ2-1; D is unclear. Germline CDR1 ENHRY, CDR2 SYGVKD. This CDR3 region has 14 residues. V gave up 2 bases and J gave up 3 bases, with 8 bases separating them. The CDR3 coding sequence is TGTGCCATCAGTGAGACGGAAGGCTACAATGAGCAGTTCTTC. This encodes CAISETEGYNEQFF.

The chain uses TRBV5-8 and TRBJ2-7; D unresolved. The CDR3 is 13 amino acids. CDR1 SGHTS and CDR2 YDEGEE come from the germline V gene. Trimming removed 3 bases at V and 0 bases at J, with 7 bases between. This chain's CDR3 is CASSSQSSYEQYF. DNA for the CDR3: TGTGCCAGCAGCTCCCAAAGCTCCTACGAGCAGTACTTC. Combining the CDR3 with reference TRBV5-8 and TRBJ2-7 gives the whole variable domain EAGVTQSPTHLIKTRGQQATLRCSPISGHTSVYWYQQALGLGLQFLLWYDEGEERNRGNFPPRFSGRQFPNYSSELNVNALELEDSALYLCASSSQSSYEQYFGPGTRLTVT.

Written as DNA, the CDR3 is TGTGCCAGCAGTTACCGACTAGCGGGAAACTACAATGAGCAGTTCTTC. It is translated as CASSYRLAGNYNEQFF. The chain joins TRBV27 to TRBJ2-1; TRBD2 agrees at 11 bases. CDR3 size: 16 residues. From germline, CDR1 is MNHEY and CDR2 SMNVEV (reference sequence). V lost 4 bases and J lost 3; bases outside the gene matches: 5.

A single count supports this clonotype. This chain uses TRBV5-1 with TRBJ2-6; a weak D match, TRBD1 (5 bases). The CDR3 runs 16 residues. With 4 bases removed from V and 0 bases from J, the gap between germline ends came to 11 bases. From germline, CDR1 is SGHRS and CDR2 YFSETQ. CDR3 nucleotide sequence: TGCGCCAGCAGCGTGACAGACCTCTCTGGGGCCAACGTCCTGACTTTC. This translates into CASSVTDLSGANVLTF.

Ten or more counts support this clonotype. The chain recombines TRBV5-6 with TRBJ1-3; D is unclear. CDR1 and CDR2 (germline): SGHDT, YYEEEE. The CDR3 is 14 amino acids. Trimming shortened V by 0 bases and J by 6 bases, and 10 bases separated the two germline ends. The CDR3 protein is CASSLGLKENTIYF. The CDR3 coding sequence is TGTGCCAGCAGCTTGGGGCTAAAGGAAAACACCATATATTTT.

V is TRBV19 and J is TRBJ2-3; tentatively, D is TRBD1 or TRBD2 (5 bases each). Germline values: CDR1 LNHDA, CDR2 SQIVND (reference sequence). The CDR3 runs 13 residues. Trimming removed 0 bases from V and 8 bases from J, with 9 bases in between. In nucleotides, the CDR3 is TGTGCCAGTAGTATAGATGGTGGGGGTACGCAGTATTTT. This sequence encodes CASSIDGGGTQYF.

This clonotype occurred a few times. The chain combines TRBV20-1 with TRBJ1-4, with unresolved D. This CDR3 is 14 amino acids long. Germline assignment: CDR1 DFQATT and CDR2 SNEGSKA (reference sequence). V was clipped by 6 bases and J by 7 bases, with 18 bases between them. The CDR3 loop reads CSAEALVEAEKLFF. CDR3 sequence (DNA): TGCAGTGCCGAGGCCCTAGTAGAGGCTGAAAAACTGTTTTTT.

This clonotype turned up a few times. The chain employs TRBV7-2 and TRBJ2-7; 7 bases fit TRBD1. The CDR3 has 15 amino acids. V lost 5 bases, J lost 0 bases, and 7 bases stayed unmatched. Germline CDR1 SGHTA, CDR2 FQGNSA. The CDR3 here is CASSPWGQSSYEQYF. CDR3 in DNA: TGTGCCAGCAGCCCTTGGGGACAGAGCTCCTACGAGCAGTACTTC.

This clonotype has just one count. V and J are TRBV7-9 and TRBJ2-7, with D possibly matching TRBD1 (5 bases). The CDR3 spans 12 residues. Germline assignment: CDR1 SEHNR and CDR2 FQNEAQ (reference sequence). The ends were cut back, 7 bases at V and 0 bases at J, with 7 bases in the middle. The CDR3, as DNA: TGTGCCAGCATCGACAGCTCCTACGAGCAGTACTTC. Translated: CASIDSSYEQYF.

This clonotype was seen a handful of times. The CDR3 here is CASSAWDGAYEQYF. The CDR3 bases are TGTGCCAGCAGCGCCTGGGACGGTGCCTACGAGCAGTACTTC. The chain combines TRBV7-2 with TRBJ2-7, with D possibly called TRBD1 or TRBD2 (5 bases each). This CDR3 has 14 residues. Trimming removed 5 bases from V and 2 bases from J, with 13 bases in between. The germline CDR1 and CDR2 sequences are SGHTA and FQGNSA.

This clonotype appeared many times. The chain couples TRBV4-1 to TRBJ2-3, with D maybe TRBD2 (5 bases). The CDR3 consists of 15 residues. From germline, CDR1 is MGHRA and CDR2 YSYEKL. The V end was cut by 0 bases, the J end by 2 bases, with 9 bases between. Here the CDR3 DNA reads TGCGCCAGCAGCCAAGATCCGACTACCACAGATACGCAGTATTTT. Translation gives CASSQDPTTTDTQYF.

There are a few counts of this clonotype. The chain joins TRBV20-1 to TRBJ1-2; a weak D match, TRBD1 (6 bases). The CDR3 is made up of 13 amino acids. The germline V gene has CDR1 DFQATT and CDR2 SNEGSKA (reference sequence). V shed 2 bases and J shed 12 bases, with 19 bases lying between them. This CDR3 reads CSARHEQGIRHTF. CDR3 DNA: TGCAGTGCTAGACACGAACAGGGCATTCGTCACACCTTC.

Worth noting for this clonotype: A junction end diverges from the germline sequence, so it may reflect a read error. The rearrangement links TRBV7-7 to TRBJ2-2; unclear D gene. Per germline, CDR1 SSHAT and CDR2 FNYEAQ (reference sequence). The CDR3 covers 14 residues. The CDR3 here is CASSLRQSTGELFF. CDR3 DNA sequence: TGTGCTAGCAGCTTAAGGCAGAGCACCGGGGAGCTGTTTTTT.

This rearrangement joins TRBV20-1 to TRBJ1-2, with 9 bases lining up with TRBD1. CDR1 and CDR2 (germline): DFQATT, SNEGSKA (reference sequence). Germline trimming cut 2 bases from V and 2 bases from J; bases unmatched to any gene: 3. The CDR3 is 14 amino acids. The CDR3 sequence: CSARPGQGNYGYTF. The DNA for the CDR3 is TGCAGTGCTAGACCGGGACAGGGAAACTATGGCTACACCTTC.

The sample holds many counts of this clonotype. The chain is built from TRBV7-7 and TRBJ2-1, with D hard to call. The germline CDR1 and CDR2 sequences are SSHAT and FNYEAQ (reference sequence). The CDR3 runs 13 residues. V lost 1 base and J lost 12, with 13 bases in between. The CDR3 DNA follows: TGTGCCAGCAGCTTAGATGAGGTAGCAGGGCAGTTCTTC. It codes for CASSLDEVAGQFF.

Remarks on this clonotype: A junction boundary mismatches the germline segment, possibly from a read error. The CDR3 bases are TGTGCCAGCAGCCCGACAGGGGGCAACACCGGGGAGCTGTTTTTC. This encodes CASSPTGGNTGELFF. The V and J genes are TRBV7-3 and TRBJ2-2; 10 nucleotides match TRBD1. This CDR3 contains 15 residues. Germline V gives CDR1 SGHTA, CDR2 FQGTGA.

This chain joins TRBV24-1 and TRBJ2-5; 7 nucleotides align to TRBD2. The CDR3 is 16 residues long. Germline assignment: CDR1 KGHDR and CDR2 SFDVKD. Unmatched junction bases numbered 12, after V lost 0 bases and J lost 9 bases. CDR3 nucleotides: TGTGCCACCAGTGATTTGCACTATCCGGGGAGGGAGGCCCAGTACTTC. Translation gives CATSDLHYPGREAQYF.

The rearrangement joins TRBV2 to TRBJ1-6, with 9 bases that match TRBD1. The CDR3 has 15 amino acids. Per germline, CDR1 SNHLY and CDR2 FYNNEI. J gave up 10 bases and V 7 bases, and 11 bases lay outside the gene matches. CDR3 amino acids: CASTPENRGLSPLHF. CDR3 coding DNA: TGTGCCAGCACCCCCGAAAACAGGGGGCTCTCACCCCTCCACTTT.

This clonotype was seen repeatedly, ten times or more. At one end, the junction sequence differs from germline, possibly due to a read error. The rearrangement links TRBV7-2 to TRBJ1-1; D possibly corresponds to TRBD1 (5 bases). CDR1 and CDR2 from the germline V gene are SGHTA and FQGNSA. The CDR3 contains 13 residues. The CDR3 DNA reads as TGTGCCAGCAGCTTAGTGGGACTCGCTGAAGCTCTCTTT. Protein sequence: CASSLVGLAEALF.